One T cell receptor beta chain is described in this entry. The data stem from a study of shared clonotypes between healthy human individuals. The protocol was immunoSEQ multiplex PCR, while the TCRdb copy is restricted to in-frame clones and leaves out a portion. The table records 1.6 million or so clones, 98% of them present only once. The CDR3 totals 14 residues. Trimming removed 3 bases from V and 1 base from J, with 10 bases in between. CDR1 is MDHEN, CDR2 SYDVKM, per germline. The chain is built from TRBV28 and TRBJ2-7, with a possible D match to TRBD2 (5 bases). The specimen was naive CD4+ T cells sorted from blood. The subset is: CD45RA+ positively selected. The clonotype originates from a man between 25 and 39 years old in good health. CDR3 protein: CASSFPRGSYEQYF. The CDR3 bases are TGTGCCAGCAGTTTCCCCCGAGGGTCCTACGAGCAGTACTTC.